This TCR beta chain emerged from a study of shared clonotypes between healthy human individuals. Study-level background: Plates per donor: three CD4 naive, three CD4 memory, two CD8 naive, one CD8 memory. General observations from the study: Lower generation probabilities were found for non-shared clonotypes than for those shared by all four donors.

V lost 4 bases, J lost 0 bases, and 9 bases lay in between. The CDR3 covers 14 residues. Germline V lookup: CDR1 MNHNS, CDR2 SASEGT. The authors distributed each subset's genomic DNA evenly over several immunoSEQ plates. TCRdb keeps only in-frame clones here, not all; method: immunoSEQ multiplex PCR. The sample has 850,000 to 1,200,000 clones, 65% to 80% seen once. A CD45RA+ naive subset and a CD45RA-negative memory subset were split from CD4+ cells. As to this clone: The antigen is undetermined.

This sequence originates from a man younger than 35 in good health. The sequencing sample was made of memory CD4+ T cells sorted from blood. As for subset: CD45RA-negative fraction. The chain couples TRBV6-1 to TRBJ1-1; D not resolved. In DNA form, the CDR3 reads TGTGCCAGCAGTGGTCACACCATGAACACTGAAGCTTTCTTT. Translating it yields CASSGHTMNTEAFF.